Presented here are 24 T cell receptor beta chains from one specimen sequenced in a study of T cells after yellow fever vaccination. A single record per CDR3 protein comes from TCRdb applying MiXCR to the 5' RACE reads. The repertoire has some 600,000 distinct CDR3 sequences, roughly an eighth of them found once; the top ten carry 15%. Material: PBMCs, obtained on the day of the yellow fever booster vaccination. The receptor source for this set is a man aged 30 to 39 who received the YFV17D yellow fever vaccine.

The table lists this clonotype with a few counts. V usage is TRBV4-1 and J usage is TRBJ1-1; the D is unclear. This CDR3 has 17 residues. The germline V and J ends were trimmed by 0 bases and 1 base, with 15 bases remaining between them. Germline-derived CDR1 and CDR2 are MGHRA and YSYEKL. CDR3 in amino acids: CASSQDSGRHTNTEAFF. DNA for the CDR3: TGCGCCAGCAGCCAAGATTCCGGGAGACATACGAACACTGAAGCTTTCTTT.

This clonotype was counted only a few times. The chain employs TRBV4-2 and TRBJ2-1; 8 positions match TRBD2. CDR3 size: 15 residues. The germline V gene encodes CDR1 LGHNA and CDR2 YNFKEQ. The junction had 5 bases not matched to a gene; V was cut back by 0 bases and J by 7 bases. The CDR3, as DNA: TGTGCCAGCAGCCAAGAAGCGGGAGTATGGAATGAGCAGTTCTTC. As protein: CASSQEAGVWNEQFF.

V and J are TRBV20-1 and TRBJ2-1, with 13 bases identical to TRBD2. The CDR3 runs to 17 residues. CDR1 and CDR2 (germline): DFQATT, SNEGSKA (reference sequence). Unmatched junction bases numbered 16, after V lost 5 bases and J lost 9 bases. The CDR3 coding sequence is TGCAGTGCTGGCGGGACTAGCGGGACTCCCTCCTACGGTGAGCAGTTCTTC. Its translation: CSAGGTSGTPSYGEQFF.

V and J are TRBV7-9 and TRBJ1-2, with D possibly matching TRBD1 (6 bases). Deletions cut 0 bases from V and 4 bases from J, with 9 bases between. The CDR3 spans 14 residues. Germline loops: CDR1 SEHNR, CDR2 FQNEAQ (reference sequence). CDR3 loop: CASSLALDSYGYTF. CDR3 bases: TGTGCCAGCAGCTTAGCTCTGGACAGCTATGGCTACACCTTC.

CDR3 residues: CATSRGPAGPNPNEQYF. In DNA form, the CDR3 reads TGTGCCACCAGCAGGGGTCCCGCAGGCCCTAACCCCAACGAGCAGTACTTC. This chain links TRBV15 with TRBJ2-7; the D is unclear. This CDR3 contains 17 residues. Germline assignment: CDR1 LNHNV and CDR2 YYDKDF (reference sequence). Deletions cut 3 bases from V and 5 bases from J, with 23 bases between.

The chain combines TRBV12-3 or TRBV12-4 with TRBJ2-1; the match to TRBD1 covers 9 bases. V lost 8 bases, J lost 4 bases, and 6 bases stayed unmatched. The CDR3 is made up of 14 amino acids. This CDR3 reads CASLNRGQYNEQFF. As DNA, the CDR3 is TGTGCCAGCCTAAACAGGGGGCAATACAATGAGCAGTTCTTC.

Only a few counts were recorded for this clonotype. A read error may produce the germline difference seen at one junction end. For the CDR3, the DNA is TGTGCCACCAGCAGAGATGTGCCAGGACAGGCCTTC. This encodes CATSRDVPGQAF. The V call is TRBV15, the J call TRBJ1-1; 7 bases line up with TRBD1. The CDR3 is 12 amino acids. Germline V gene data show CDR1 as LNHNV and CDR2 as YYDKDF (reference sequence). Based on the CDR3 plus reference TRBV15 and TRBJ1-1, the full variable domain is DAMVIQNPRYQVTQFGKPVTLSCSQTLNHNVMYWYQQKSSQAPKLLFHYYDKDFNNEADTPDNFQSRRPNTSFCFLDIRSPGLGDTAMYLCATSRDVPGQAFGQGTRLTVV.

The sample holds many counts of this clonotype. The genes are TRBV19 and TRBJ2-1, with D possibly being TRBD1 (6 bases). The CDR3 is made up of 14 amino acids. Between the trimmed V and J ends, which lost 4 bases and 9 bases, there was a span of 16 bases. The germline V gene encodes CDR1 LNHDA and CDR2 SQIVND (reference sequence). Here the CDR3 reads CASSTQSGVGEQFF. Here the CDR3 DNA reads TGTGCCAGTAGTACCCAATCAGGGGTGGGTGAGCAGTTCTTC.

The chain recombines TRBV18 with TRBJ1-5, with TRBD1 as a possible D gene (6 bases). The CDR3 consists of 15 residues. The germline V gene encodes CDR1 KGHSH and CDR2 LQKENI. The V gene lost 3 bases and the J gene lost 6 bases, with 15 bases spanning the gap. This CDR3 is CASSPAQGPGQPQHF. CDR3 DNA sequence: TGTGCCAGCTCACCCGCCCAGGGGCCAGGTCAGCCCCAGCATTTT.

V and J are TRBV7-2 and TRBJ2-3; the D is unclear. This CDR3 has 14 amino acids. Germline assignment: CDR1 SGHTA and CDR2 FQGNSA. V dropped 4 bases and J dropped 2 bases, with 10 bases sitting between them. CDR3 DNA sequence: TGTGCCAGCAGCTCTTCTTATGTCACAGATACGCAGTATTTT. This sequence encodes CASSSSYVTDTQYF. The full variable domain, its missing parts supplied by reference TRBV7-2 and TRBJ2-3, is GAGVSQSPSNKVTEKGKDVELRCDPISGHTALYWYRQSLGQGLEFLIYFQGNSAPDKSGLPSDRFSAERTGGSVSTLTIQRTQQEDSAVYLCASSSSYVTDTQYFGPGTRLTVL.

This clonotype was recorded a few times. The chain is built from TRBV6-5 and TRBJ2-3; D might be TRBD2 (6 bases). The CDR3 length is 15 residues. Germline values: CDR1 MNHEY, CDR2 SVGAGI. V lost 6 bases, J lost 1 base, and 14 bases lay in between. The CDR3: CASRLGSLGTDTQYF. CDR3 DNA sequence: TGTGCCAGCAGACTCGGGAGCCTGGGCACAGATACGCAGTATTTT.

J is TRBJ2-2 and V is TRBV6-7; possibly TRBD2 for D (5 bases). TRBV6-7 is an open reading frame, and its role is uncertain. This CDR3 is 14 amino acids long. Deletions cut 9 bases from V and 7 bases from J, with 18 bases between. This CDR3 reads CARNDYLSGGELFF. In DNA form, the CDR3 reads TGTGCCAGGAATGATTACCTGAGCGGCGGGGAGCTGTTTTTT.

This clonotype was counted a few times. This sequence joins TRBV2 and TRBJ2-7; weak D call: TRBD2 (6 bases). The CDR3 loop spans 14 amino acids. V was trimmed by 4 bases and J by 3 bases, leaving 13 bases between them. Germline CDR1 SNHLY, CDR2 FYNNEI. CDR3 residues: CASSGEWGDYEQYF. In DNA form, the CDR3 reads TGTGCCAGCAGTGGGGAGTGGGGGGACTACGAGCAGTACTTC.

This chain connects TRBV11-2 to TRBJ2-7, with TRBD2 matching 14 bases. From germline, CDR1 is SGHAT and CDR2 FQNNGV. V lost 3 bases to trimming and J lost 1 base; unmatched junction nucleotides: 11. The CDR3 length is 19 residues. The CDR3 DNA reads TGTGCCAGCAGCTTCCCTCGGACTAGCGGGAGGCTCCTTTCCTACGAGCAGTACTTC. Residues: CASSFPRTSGRLLSYEQYF.

This chain uses TRBV5-4 with TRBJ1-6, with D unresolved. Germline loops: CDR1 SGHNT, CDR2 YYREEE (reference sequence). This CDR3 is 16 amino acids long. V was shortened by 1 base and J by 7 bases, with 15 bases between the two germline ends. The CDR3 spells CASSLMREGMNSPLHF. The CDR3 nucleotides read TGTGCCAGCAGCTTGATGAGGGAGGGAATGAATTCACCCCTCCACTTT.

This chain joins TRBV6-2 or TRBV6-3 and TRBJ2-3, with D tentatively TRBD1 (5 bases). The V and J ends lost 2 bases and 2 bases respectively, with 14 bases between them. Looked up from germline, CDR1 is MNHEY and CDR2 is SVGEGT. The CDR3 contains 16 residues. The CDR3: CASSYDGASPTDTQYF. The CDR3 DNA reads TGTGCCAGCAGTTACGATGGGGCGAGTCCCACAGATACGCAGTATTTT.

In this sample, this clonotype turned up a few times. The rearrangement links TRBV25-1 to TRBJ1-4, with 8 bases aligning to TRBD1. The CDR3 runs 14 residues. Per germline, CDR1 MGHDK and CDR2 SYGVNS. V dropped 4 bases and J dropped 8; count of bases not matched to a gene: 6. The CDR3 bases are TGTGCCAGCAGTGTCCAGGGGGCACGAGAAAAACTGTTTTTT. Its translation: CASSVQGAREKLFF.

This clonotype was seen a few times. The J gene is TRBJ1-2, the V gene TRBV29-1; the D is unclear. Germline V lookup: CDR1 SQVTM, CDR2 ANQGSEA. This CDR3 contains 15 residues. V lost 0 bases and J lost 6, with 17 bases in between. DNA for the CDR3: TGCAGCGTTGAAGACCTTGTAGGGAACTTGAATGGCTACACCTTC. Translation gives CSVEDLVGNLNGYTF.

The genes are TRBV20-1 and TRBJ2-7, with a possible D match to TRBD1 (6 bases). In germline, CDR1 is DFQATT, CDR2 SNEGSKA (reference sequence). Trimming removed 7 bases at V and 6 bases at J, with 13 bases between. There are 11 residues in the CDR3. The CDR3, as DNA: TGCAGTGGCCTCGGGACAATCGAGCAGTACTTC. It is translated as CSGLGTIEQYF.

This clonotype was observed a few times. The V call is TRBV20-1, the J call TRBJ2-7; TRBD2 matches 7 bases. Per germline, CDR1 DFQATT and CDR2 SNEGSKA (reference sequence). The CDR3 consists of 14 residues. V trimming: 1 base; J trimming: 3 bases; junction bases outside the gene matches: 6. CDR3 sequence reads: CSARVAGVGYEQYF. The CDR3 coding sequence is TGCAGTGCTAGAGTTGCGGGAGTGGGCTACGAGCAGTACTTC.

The J gene is TRBJ2-2, the V gene TRBV11-2, with 9 bases that match TRBD1. V was clipped by 5 bases and J by 3 bases; unmatched bases: 7. Germline CDR1 is SGHAT and CDR2 is FQNNGV. This CDR3 comprises 16 residues. The CDR3 DNA sequence: TGTGCCAGCAGCACCCGACAGGGGGAGCACACCGGGGAGCTGTTTTTT. It encodes CASSTRQGEHTGELFF.

This chain links TRBV20-1 with TRBJ2-7; no firm D call. CDR1 is DFQATT, CDR2 SNEGSKA, per germline (reference sequence). This CDR3 has 12 amino acids. Trimming removed 3 bases at V and 3 bases at J, with 9 bases between. The CDR3 loop reads CSARPSGYEQYF. In DNA form, the CDR3 reads TGCAGTGCTAGGCCCTCGGGCTACGAGCAGTACTTC.

J is TRBJ2-1 and V is TRBV30; TRBD2 agrees at 8 bases. The CDR3 extends over 14 amino acids. The V segment lost 0 bases and the J segment 4 bases; nucleotides outside the gene matches: 2. The germline V gene encodes CDR1 GTSNPN and CDR2 SVGIG (reference sequence). CDR3 in amino acids: CAWSVLAGYNEQFF. The DNA of the CDR3 is TGTGCCTGGAGTGTATTAGCGGGGTACAATGAGCAGTTCTTC.

V and J are TRBV11-2 and TRBJ2-3; no reliable D call. V was trimmed by 1 base and J by 0 bases, leaving 8 bases between them. The CDR3 runs to 15 residues. Looked up from germline, CDR1 is SGHAT and CDR2 is FQNNGV. DNA of the CDR3: TGTGCCAGCAGCTTAGTAGGGCCTAGCACAGATACGCAGTATTTT. Translation gives CASSLVGPSTDTQYF.